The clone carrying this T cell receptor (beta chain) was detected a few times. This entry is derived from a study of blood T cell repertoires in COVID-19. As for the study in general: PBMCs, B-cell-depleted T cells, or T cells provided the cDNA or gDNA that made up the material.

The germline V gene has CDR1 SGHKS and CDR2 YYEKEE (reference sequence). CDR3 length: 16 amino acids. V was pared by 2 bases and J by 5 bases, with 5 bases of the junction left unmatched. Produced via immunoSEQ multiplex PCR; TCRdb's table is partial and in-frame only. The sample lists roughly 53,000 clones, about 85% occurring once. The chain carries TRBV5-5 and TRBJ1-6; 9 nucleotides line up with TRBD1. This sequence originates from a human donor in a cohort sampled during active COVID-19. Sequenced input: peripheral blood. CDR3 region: CASSLGDRANNSPLHF. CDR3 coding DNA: TGTGCCAGCAGCTTAGGGGACAGGGCCAATAATTCACCCCTCCACTTT.